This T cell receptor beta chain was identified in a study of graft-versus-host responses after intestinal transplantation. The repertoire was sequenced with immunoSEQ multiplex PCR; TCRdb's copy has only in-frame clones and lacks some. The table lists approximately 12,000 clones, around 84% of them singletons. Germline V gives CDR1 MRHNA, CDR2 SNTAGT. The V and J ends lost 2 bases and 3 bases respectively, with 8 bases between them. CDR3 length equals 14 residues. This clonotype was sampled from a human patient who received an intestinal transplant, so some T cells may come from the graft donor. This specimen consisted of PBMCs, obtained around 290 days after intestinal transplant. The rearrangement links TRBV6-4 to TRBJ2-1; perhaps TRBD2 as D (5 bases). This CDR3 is CASSDRDDYNEQFF. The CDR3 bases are TGTGCCAGCAGTGACCGGGATGACTACAATGAGCAGTTCTTC.